The 25 T cell receptor beta chains below were found in one sample sequenced in a study of CD8+CD57+ T cells in acquired aplastic anemia. The TCR beta profiling, which covered VDJ combination and CDR3 sequence, was carried out using genomic DNA as the template. A single record per CDR3 protein comes from TCRdb applying MiXCR to the reads. The table lists about 200,000 distinct CDR3 sequences, 34% of them singletons, with around 1.1% in the top ten. Sequencing was performed on sorted CD4+, CD8+, or CD8+CD57+ T cells (not recorded which) from PBMCs. These receptors were taken from a human donor in good health, serving as a control.

This clonotype has a single count. CDR3 in amino acids: CASRTTGTNEKLFF. The CDR3 bases are TGTGCCAGCAGGACGACTGGGACTAATGAAAAACTGTTTTTT. The chain has TRBV4-2 and TRBJ1-4; D gene uncertain. The germline gives CDR1 LGHNA, CDR2 YNFKEQ. This CDR3 is 14 amino acids long. V shed 6 bases and J shed 2 bases, with 10 bases lying between them.

This clonotype was detected ten times or more. The CDR3 reads CSAGGTSGASDTQYF. DNA for the CDR3: TGCAGTGCGGGTGGGACTAGCGGGGCCTCGGATACGCAGTATTTT. This chain joins TRBV20-1 and TRBJ2-3; 13 bases line up with TRBD2. V was clipped by 6 bases and J by 6 bases; unmatched bases: 9. The germline CDR1 and CDR2 sequences are DFQATT and SNEGSKA (reference sequence). CDR3 length equals 15 residues.

This clonotype has a count of ten or more. This chain connects TRBV20-1 to TRBJ1-1; 11 nucleotides line up with TRBD1. The CDR3 length is 17 residues. J was trimmed by 1 base and V by 3 bases; bases with no gene match: 10. Germline V gene sequence: CDR1 DFQATT, CDR2 SNEGSKA (reference sequence). The CDR3 is CSARRLLGQGENTEAFF. CDR3 sequence (DNA): TGCAGTGCTAGGCGGCTATTGGGACAGGGGGAGAACACTGAAGCTTTCTTT.

The chain employs TRBV6-1 and TRBJ1-2; 8 bases are shared with TRBD1. With V trimmed by 5 bases and J by 6 bases, 20 bases remained unmatched. The CDR3 length is 18 residues. The germline CDR1 and CDR2 sequences are MNHNS and SASEGT. For the CDR3, the DNA is TGTGCCAGCAGTAAAATAGGTCCCTTCGGACAGGGCCAGGATGGCTACACCTTC. It specifies CASSKIGPFGQGQDGYTF.

CDR3 DNA sequence: TGTGCCAGTAGATCTGGGTTTTCTCAACGGGCTTTCTTT. Amino acid sequence: CASRSGFSQRAFF. The chain recombines TRBV19 with TRBJ1-1; D is ambiguous. This CDR3 has 13 residues. Germline CDR1 reads LNHDA; CDR2 reads SQIVND (reference sequence). V was clipped by 6 bases and J by 11 bases, with 19 bases between them.

This clonotype was observed at least ten times. The chain carries TRBV10-3 and TRBJ1-5, with 10 nucleotides matching TRBD1. The CDR3 runs 16 residues. V shed 3 bases and J 3 bases; nucleotides not matched to a gene: 5. Germline-derived CDR1 and CDR2 are ENHRY and SYGVKD. DNA for the CDR3: TGTGCCATCAGTGAATGGGGGACAGGGGACAATCAGCCCCAGCATTTT. This gives the protein CAISEWGTGDNQPQHF.

The rearrangement links TRBV29-1 to TRBJ1-2; D is ambiguous. The CDR3 is 11 residues long. Trimming took off 3 bases at V and 5 bases at J, with 7 bases between the two ends. Germline loops: CDR1 SQVTM, CDR2 ANQGSEA. For the CDR3, the DNA is TGCAGCGTTGACTCGGGGTATGGCTACACCTTC. Translated: CSVDSGYGYTF.

This clonotype was counted at least ten times. J is TRBJ2-5 and V is TRBV29-1; 7 bases map to TRBD1. Germline CDR1 is SQVTM and CDR2 is ANQGSEA. CDR3 length: 14 residues. V shed 4 bases and J 1 base; nucleotides not matched to a gene: 6. CDR3 residues: CSVARQGVQETQYF. The DNA of the CDR3 is TGCAGCGTTGCACGCCAGGGGGTCCAAGAGACCCAGTACTTC. The variable domain in full, completed from reference TRBV29-1 and TRBJ2-5, reads SAVISQKPSRDICQRGTSLTIQCQVDSQVTMMFWYRQQPGQSLTLIATANQGSEATYESGFVIDKFPISRPNLTFSTLTVSNMSPEDSSIYLCSVARQGVQETQYFGPGTRLLVL.

This clonotype was picked up many times. This chain links TRBV5-5 with TRBJ1-2; D might be TRBD1 (6 bases). CDR3 length: 13 amino acids. Germline V gene lookup returns CDR1 SGHKS and CDR2 YYEKEE (reference sequence). V was pared by 8 bases and J by 2 bases, with 13 bases between. The CDR3 sequence is CASDRLGNYGYTF. CDR3 DNA: TGTGCCAGTGACAGGTTGGGGAACTATGGCTACACCTTC.

The V and J genes are TRBV10-3 and TRBJ2-1; D perhaps matches TRBD1 (5 bases). V was trimmed by 10 bases and J by 2 bases, leaving 21 bases between them. The CDR3 extends over 16 amino acids. Germline CDR1 reads ENHRY; CDR2 reads SYGVKD. The chain's CDR3 is CATVSREGVPYNEQFF. Here the CDR3 DNA reads TGTGCCACCGTATCCCGTGAAGGGGTTCCCTACAATGAGCAGTTCTTC.

This clonotype appeared a few times. The chain links TRBV13 to TRBJ2-3; TRBD2 agrees at 10 bases. V dropped 4 bases and J dropped 2; count of bases not matched to a gene: 9. Germline-derived CDR1 and CDR2 are PRHDT and FYEKMQ (reference sequence). The CDR3 spans 17 residues. The CDR3 DNA reads as TGTGCCAGCAGCTCTCAAAGACTAGCGGGTCTCACAGATACGCAGTATTTT. This translates into CASSSQRLAGLTDTQYF.

Comments on this clonotype: Possible read error: a much larger clone is one base away. The chain couples TRBV11-2 to TRBJ2-5; TRBD1 aligns across 7 bases. With 5 bases clipped from V and 7 bases from J, the junction kept 13 bases outside the gene matches. The CDR3 has 15 amino acids. CDR1 is SGHAT and CDR2 is FQNNGV in the germline V gene. DNA for the CDR3: TGTGCCAGCAGCAGTCAAAACAGGGGAGATAGGACCCAGTACTTC. Residues: CASSSQNRGDRTQYF.

V usage is TRBV20-1 and J usage is TRBJ2-7, with 9 bases identical to TRBD2. Germline V gene lookup returns CDR1 DFQATT and CDR2 SNEGSKA (reference sequence). The CDR3 runs to 13 residues. Trimming cost V 8 bases and J 7 bases; bases outside gene matches: 12. CDR3 protein: CSIAIAGDREQYF. The CDR3 DNA reads TGCAGTATAGCCATAGCGGGAGATCGGGAGCAGTACTTC.

At least ten counts were recorded for this clonotype. This sequence joins TRBV7-9 and TRBJ1-2; weak D call: TRBD1 (5 bases). Germline CDR1 SEHNR, CDR2 FQNEAQ (reference sequence). The CDR3 is made up of 14 amino acids. Trimming cost V 4 bases and J 1 base, with 10 bases left between them. The CDR3: CASSSGADNYGYTF. DNA of the CDR3: TGTGCCAGCAGCTCTGGGGCAGATAACTATGGCTACACCTTC.

J is TRBJ2-7 and V is TRBV2; the D gene is possibly TRBD2 (6 bases). This CDR3 contains 15 residues. Germline CDR1 reads SNHLY; CDR2 reads FYNNEI. Trimming shortened V by 7 bases and J by 3 bases, and 19 bases separated the two germline ends. Here the CDR3 DNA reads TGTGCCAGCACCCGGGGTGGGCGGGGTTTCTACGAGCAGTACGTC. Translating it yields CASTRGGRGFYEQYV.

The chain links TRBV30 to TRBJ2-1; D not resolved. CDR3 size: 12 residues. Trimming removed 1 base at V and 12 bases at J, with 13 bases between. The germline V gene has CDR1 GTSNPN and CDR2 SVGIG (reference sequence). The CDR3 protein is CAWSGQRYGQFF. In DNA, the CDR3 is TGTGCCTGGAGTGGCCAGCGCTATGGGCAGTTCTTC.

V is TRBV4-2 and J is TRBJ2-1; TRBD2 matches at 12 bases. The CDR3 contains 14 residues. The germline gives CDR1 LGHNA, CDR2 YNFKEQ. The ends lost 6 bases at V and 10 bases at J; junction bases unmatched: 7. The CDR3 DNA reads as TGTGCCAGCAGTCTGACTAGCGGGAGCGGGGAGCAGTTCTTC. Its translation: CASSLTSGSGEQFF.

This clonotype was detected only a few times. One end of the junction varies from germline; a read error may be responsible. This chain connects TRBV10-3 to TRBJ2-3, with 8 bases lining up with TRBD2. The CDR3 is 16 amino acids. CDR1 and CDR2 (germline): ENHRY, SYGVKD. Written as DNA, the CDR3 is TGTGCCAGCAGTTATCCGGGAGGGCCCGTGGGCAATACGCAGTATTTT. Protein: CASSYPGGPVGNTQYF.

The chain recombines TRBV19 with TRBJ1-1, with no clear D. Trimming cost V 5 bases and J 1 base, with 14 bases left between them. Germline V gene sequence: CDR1 LNHDA, CDR2 SQIVND (reference sequence). This CDR3 comprises 15 residues. The CDR3 DNA reads TGTGCCAGTAGTGTCAGACGGCGGGAGAACACTGAAGCTTTCTTT. Translating gives CASSVRRRENTEAFF.

This clonotype appeared many times. V gene TRBV2 combines with J gene TRBJ2-3; D is unresolved. The germline V gene encodes CDR1 SNHLY and CDR2 FYNNEI. V lost 3 bases and J lost 4, with 2 bases in between. This CDR3 has 11 residues. DNA for the CDR3: TGTGCCAGCAGTGATTCAGATACGCAGTATTTT. Translation gives CASSDSDTQYF.

This clonotype was observed a handful of times. The rearrangement joins TRBV5-4 to TRBJ1-1, with TRBD1 matching 7 bases. CDR3 length equals 14 residues. Germline CDR1 is SGHNT and CDR2 is YYREEE (reference sequence). V lost 4 bases to trimming and J lost 5 bases; unmatched junction nucleotides: 8. In nucleotides, the CDR3 is TGTGCCAGCAGCGCTCCAGGGGGAGGTACTGAAGCTTTCTTT. It yields the protein CASSAPGGGTEAFF.

This chain uses TRBV15 with TRBJ1-1; D remains unclear. Germline lookup yields CDR1 LNHNV and CDR2 YYDKDF (reference sequence). Trimming took off 5 bases at V and 0 bases at J, with 13 bases between the two ends. This CDR3 comprises 15 residues. The CDR3 is CATSPRVPMNTEAFF. CDR3 DNA: TGTGCCACCAGCCCTCGGGTCCCCATGAACACTGAAGCTTTCTTT.

This clonotype was recorded a few times. This chain joins TRBV25-1 and TRBJ2-5, with no clear D. Germline V gene data show CDR1 as MGHDK and CDR2 as SYGVNS. The CDR3 sequence is 14 residues long. The V end lost 3 bases, the J end lost 1 base, and 9 bases lay between the germline ends. The CDR3 coding sequence is TGTGCCAGCAGTGATTTTAGGGTCCAAGAGACCCAGTACTTC. It translates to CASSDFRVQETQYF.

Many counts were recorded for this clonotype. The chain employs TRBV2 and TRBJ1-5; TRBD1 matches 8 bases. This CDR3 region has 15 residues. Germline values: CDR1 SNHLY, CDR2 FYNNEI. Trimming took 5 bases from V and 5 from J; bases not matched to a gene: 8. The CDR3 bases are TGTGCCAGCAGTCGCGGACAGGGACTATATCAGCCCCAGCATTTT. It codes for CASSRGQGLYQPQHF.

This clonotype appeared many times. V and J are TRBV9 and TRBJ2-5, with unresolved D. Germline loops: CDR1 SGDLS, CDR2 YYNGEE. V was pared by 1 base and J by 4 bases, with 17 bases between. The CDR3 has 16 residues. Written as DNA, the CDR3 is TGTGCCAGCAGCGTATCTTGGAGTGCGCTCGGAGAGACCCAGTACTTC. Translating gives CASSVSWSALGETQYF.